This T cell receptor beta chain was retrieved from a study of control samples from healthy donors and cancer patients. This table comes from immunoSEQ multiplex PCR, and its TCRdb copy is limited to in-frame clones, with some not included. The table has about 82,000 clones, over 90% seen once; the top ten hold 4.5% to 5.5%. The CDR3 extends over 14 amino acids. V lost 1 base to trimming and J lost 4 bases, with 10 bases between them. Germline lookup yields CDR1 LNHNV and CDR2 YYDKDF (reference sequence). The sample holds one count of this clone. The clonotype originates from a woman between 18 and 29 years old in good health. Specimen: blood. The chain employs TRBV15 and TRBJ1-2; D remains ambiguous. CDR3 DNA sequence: TGTGCCACCAGCAGAGTTACGGTGGGCTATGGCTACACCTTC. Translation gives CATSRVTVGYGYTF. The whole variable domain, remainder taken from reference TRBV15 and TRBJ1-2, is DAMVIQNPRYQVTQFGKPVTLSCSQTLNHNVMYWYQQKSSQAPKLLFHYYDKDFNNEADTPDNFQSRRPNTSFCFLDIRSPGLGDTAMYLCATSRVTVGYGYTFGSGTRLTVV.